Shown below are 14 T cell receptor beta chains from a single sample sequenced in a study of early T cells in non-severe SARS-CoV-2 infection. MiXCR, applied by TCRdb to the 5' RACE reads, yields one record per CDR3 protein. The sample includes approximately 81,000 distinct CDR3 sequences, more than 13% of them seen just once. The material sequenced was whole blood. The receptors stem from an adult who was a healthcare worker with PCR-confirmed SARS-CoV-2 infection or an uninfected control (not recorded which).

V gene TRBV29-1 combines with J gene TRBJ1-1, with D unresolved. Germline V gene sequence: CDR1 SQVTM, CDR2 ANQGSEA. The CDR3 is made up of 14 amino acids. V was trimmed by 3 bases and J by 6 bases, leaving 17 bases between them. The CDR3 DNA sequence: TGCAGCGTTGAGTCCCCCCACGGGTGGGCTGAAGCTTTCTTT. Translated, it gives CSVESPHGWAEAFF.

This clonotype has a handful of counts. V is TRBV9 and J is TRBJ2-3; D is undetermined. V gave up 2 bases and J gave up 3 bases, with 7 bases separating them. The CDR3 has 13 amino acids. Germline lookup yields CDR1 SGDLS and CDR2 YYNGEE. CDR3 nucleotides: TGTGCCAGCAGCGTCTTCCCAACAGATACGCAGTATTTT. Its protein product is CASSVFPTDTQYF.

The chain links TRBV15 to TRBJ2-4; 13 bases are a match to TRBD2. The germline V gene has CDR1 LNHNV and CDR2 YYDKDF (reference sequence). The V and J ends lost 3 bases and 7 bases, in that order; junction bases with no gene match: 15. The CDR3 covers 19 residues. The CDR3 bases are TGTGCCACCAGCAGGTGGACTAGCGGGAGCCGCGTGATAGGGAACATTCAGTACTTC. Translated, it gives CATSRWTSGSRVIGNIQYF. Filled out from reference TRBV15 and TRBJ2-4, the complete variable domain reads DAMVIQNPRYQVTQFGKPVTLSCSQTLNHNVMYWYQQKSSQAPKLLFHYYDKDFNNEADTPDNFQSRRPNTSFCFLDIRSPGLGDTAMYLCATSRWTSGSRVIGNIQYFGAGTRLSVL.

This clonotype is labeled as medium-sized. The V call is TRBV6-4, the J call TRBJ2-1; D is ambiguous. The ends were cut back, 4 bases at V and 0 bases at J, with 4 bases in the middle. Germline V gene lookup returns CDR1 MRHNA and CDR2 SNTAGT. This CDR3 comprises 13 residues. As DNA, the CDR3 is TGTGCCAGCAGTGCTAGCTCCTACAATGAGCAGTTCTTC. Translation gives CASSASSYNEQFF.

This clonotype was seen at least ten times. The CDR3 loop is CASSYRTAVLAGYTF. In DNA form, the CDR3 reads TGTGCCAGCAGCTATCGGACCGCCGTCTTAGCCGGCTACACCTTC. This sequence joins TRBV7-2 and TRBJ1-2, with D uncertain. This CDR3 is built from 15 residues. Germline CDR1 is SGHTA and CDR2 is FQGNSA. Trimming removed 4 bases at V and 8 bases at J, with 20 bases between.

At least ten counts were recorded for this clonotype. The chain combines TRBV30 with TRBJ2-2; weak D call: TRBD1 (6 bases). Trimming left V 4 bases short and J 6 bases short, with 15 bases between. This CDR3 has 14 residues. From germline, CDR1 is GTSNPN and CDR2 SVGIG (reference sequence). The CDR3 loop reads CAWMKGHGSGELFF. CDR3 DNA sequence: TGTGCCTGGATGAAGGGACACGGATCCGGGGAGCTGTTTTTT.

This clonotype has only a few counts. This chain joins TRBV11-2 and TRBJ2-5; D is possibly TRBD2 (5 bases). Germline V gives CDR1 SGHAT, CDR2 FQNNGV. The V end was cut by 5 bases, the J end by 4 bases, with 26 bases between. There are 18 residues in the CDR3. DNA of the CDR3: TGTGCCAGCAGCCTTCCCGGGGATGGGCAGCCCGGACGAGAGACCCAGTACTTC. This codes for CASSLPGDGQPGRETQYF.

This chain links TRBV4-2 with TRBJ2-3; TRBD2 aligns across 9 bases. The CDR3 covers 19 residues. Germline V gene lookup returns CDR1 LGHNA and CDR2 YNFKEQ. The V segment lost 0 bases and the J segment 8 bases; nucleotides outside the gene matches: 18. This CDR3 reads CASSQERGGGAGALGTQYF. The CDR3 DNA follows: TGTGCCAGCAGCCAAGAGCGTGGCGGGGGGGCCGGGGCCTTAGGTACGCAGTATTTT.

This clonotype was observed a handful of times. CDR3 DNA sequence: TGCAGTGCCCGCTCGACAGGGTACCCTGCAACTAATGAAAAACTGTTTTTT. Its translation: CSARSTGYPATNEKLFF. The V call is TRBV20-1, the J call TRBJ1-4, with 7 bases that match TRBD1. The CDR3 consists of 17 residues. Germline lookup yields CDR1 DFQATT and CDR2 SNEGSKA (reference sequence). V lost 6 bases to trimming and J lost 0 bases; unmatched junction nucleotides: 13.

This clonotype has a handful of counts. CDR3 in DNA: TGTGCCAGCAGCTTACTCCTCAGGGGGCGGAATTCACCCCTCCACTTT. Translating gives CASSLLLRGRNSPLHF. This sequence joins TRBV7-6 and TRBJ1-6, with TRBD1 matching over 8 bases. V was clipped by 2 bases and J by 7 bases; unmatched bases: 7. The CDR3 consists of 16 residues. CDR1 is SGHVS and CDR2 is FNYEAQ in the germline V gene.

Only a few counts were recorded for this clonotype. The chain is built from TRBV18 and TRBJ1-6, with D unresolved. Trimming took 3 bases from V and 7 from J, leaving 7 bases between them. This CDR3 spans 13 amino acids. CDR1 is KGHSH, CDR2 LQKENI, per germline. The CDR3 reads CASSPAINSPLHF. The DNA for the CDR3 is TGTGCCAGCTCACCTGCGATAAATTCACCCCTCCACTTT.

This clonotype was seen a few times. The chain links TRBV5-1 to TRBJ2-5, with TRBD2 identical over 9 bases. CDR3 length: 14 amino acids. The V gene's germline CDR1 is SGHRS and CDR2 YFSETQ. V lost 6 bases, J lost 4 bases, and 7 bases stayed unmatched. This CDR3 is CASNAGGPLETQYF. DNA for the CDR3: TGCGCCAGCAATGCGGGGGGGCCATTAGAGACCCAGTACTTC.

This clonotype was observed at least ten times. This sequence joins TRBV20-1 and TRBJ2-5; D is possibly TRBD1 or TRBD2 (5 bases each). Germline lookup yields CDR1 DFQATT and CDR2 SNEGSKA (reference sequence). This CDR3 has 15 amino acids. V was shortened by 1 base and J by 7 bases, with 19 bases between the two germline ends. The CDR3 sequence: CSARVVGTTSTTQYF. The CDR3 DNA is TGCAGTGCTAGAGTGGTAGGGACCACCTCAACGACCCAGTACTTC.

CDR3 amino acids: CASSSRGGLDEQFF. Written as DNA, the CDR3 is TGTGCCAGCAGCTCACGGGGGGGCCTGGATGAGCAGTTCTTC. The chain joins TRBV14 to TRBJ2-1; 8 positions match TRBD2. The V segment lost 5 bases and the J segment 8 bases; nucleotides outside the gene matches: 8. The CDR3 sequence is 14 residues long. Per germline, CDR1 SGHDN and CDR2 FVKESK.